Below, 31 T cell receptor beta chains from the same sample are listed, as sequenced in a study of blood T cell repertoires in COVID-19. Produced via immunoSEQ multiplex PCR; TCRdb's table is partial and in-frame only. This table has fewer than 300,000 clones, around 87% appearing once. Sequences were obtained from peripheral blood. These TCRs come from a woman in her thirties or forties who had recovered from COVID-19.

The chain employs TRBV12-3 or TRBV12-4 and TRBJ1-2; D is undetermined. The CDR3 contains 13 residues. Trimming pared 4 bases from V and 6 bases from J, leaving 12 bases between. The CDR3 loop reads CASSWIMGDGYTF. Written as DNA, the CDR3 is TGTGCCAGCAGTTGGATCATGGGCGATGGCTACACCTTC.

The rearrangement joins TRBV7-9 to TRBJ1-3, with D possibly TRBD1 on 5 matching bases. Trimming left V 5 bases short and J 4 bases short, with 15 bases between. CDR1 is SEHNR and CDR2 is FQNEAQ in the germline V gene (reference sequence). The CDR3 contains 15 residues. The DNA of the CDR3 is TGTGCCAGCAGCCGCTTGACAGTCGCCGGAAACACCATATATTTT. Translated: CASSRLTVAGNTIYF.

The chain couples TRBV7-9 to TRBJ1-2; TRBD1 matches 7 bases. CDR1 SEHNR and CDR2 FQNEAQ come from the germline V gene (reference sequence). The V gene end was trimmed by 1 base and the J gene end by 0 bases; junction bases not matched to a gene: 14. CDR3 length: 19 residues. CDR3 in amino acids: CASSLGSGRTRGPNYGYTF. CDR3 coding DNA: TGTGCCAGCAGCTTAGGGTCCGGTCGTACGAGGGGGCCTAACTATGGCTACACCTTC.

The rearrangement joins TRBV5-1 to TRBJ1-1; D not resolved. Looked up from germline, CDR1 is SGHRS and CDR2 is YFSETQ. V dropped 1 base and J dropped 4 bases, with 11 bases sitting between them. CDR3 length equals 14 residues. Here the CDR3 reads CASSLFGGVTEAFF. DNA for the CDR3: TGCGCCAGCAGCTTGTTTGGCGGGGTCACTGAAGCTTTCTTT.

The chain carries TRBV2 and TRBJ1-5; weak D call: TRBD1 (5 bases). V was clipped by 7 bases and J by 7 bases, with 17 bases between them. The germline CDR1 and CDR2 sequences are SNHLY and FYNNEI. The CDR3 spans 14 residues. CDR3 region: CASNGGGSRQPQHF. In nucleotides, the CDR3 is TGTGCCAGCAACGGGGGGGGGTCCCGGCAGCCCCAGCATTTT. Together with reference TRBV2 and TRBJ1-5, the CDR3 gives the full variable domain: EPEVTQTPSHQVTQMGQEVILRCVPISNHLYFYWYRQILGQKVEFLVSFYNNEISEKSEIFDDQFSVERPDGSNFTLKIRSTKLEDSAMYFCASNGGGSRQPQHFGDGTRLSIL.

The CDR3 DNA is TGTGCCAGCAGCCCCAGGGCGGGGGAGAACACCGGGGAGCTGTTTTTT. It encodes CASSPRAGENTGELFF. The rearrangement links TRBV4-2 to TRBJ2-2, with TRBD2 matching 7 bases. The V and J ends lost 4 bases and 1 base, in that order; junction bases with no gene match: 6. Germline CDR1 is LGHNA and CDR2 is YNFKEQ. CDR3 length equals 16 residues.

This clone was counted a few times. V and J are TRBV2 and TRBJ1-2; 7 bases line up with TRBD1. The CDR3 spans 16 residues. Germline trimming cut 7 bases from V and 0 bases from J; bases unmatched to any gene: 11. CDR1 SNHLY and CDR2 FYNNEI come from the germline V gene. CDR3 DNA: TGTGCCAGCACCAGCTTCGGACAGGTACCTAACTATGGCTACACCTTC. It is translated as CASTSFGQVPNYGYTF.

This chain joins TRBV19 and TRBJ1-4, with D maybe TRBD1 (6 bases). The germline gives CDR1 LNHDA, CDR2 SQIVND (reference sequence). V lost 3 bases to trimming and J lost 4 bases, with 12 bases between them. The CDR3 has 15 amino acids. The CDR3 DNA reads as TGTGCCAGTAGTATCGAACAGGGCTATAATGAAAAACTGTTTTTT. Translating gives CASSIEQGYNEKLFF.

The chain uses TRBV7-6 and TRBJ1-3, with 12 bases that match TRBD1. V was clipped by 5 bases and J by 6 bases; unmatched bases: 8. The CDR3 runs 16 residues. Germline CDR1 is SGHVS and CDR2 is FNYEAQ. Here the CDR3 reads CASSRTPGQGANTIYF. In nucleotides, the CDR3 is TGTGCCAGCAGCCGGACCCCGGGACAGGGGGCAAACACCATATATTTT. Full variable domain (outside the CDR3, taken from reference TRBV7-6 and TRBJ1-3): GAGVSQSPRYKVTKRGQDVALRCDPISGHVSLYWYRQALGQGPEFLTYFNYEAQQDKSGLPNDRFSAERPEGSISTLTIQRTEQRDSAMYRCASSRTPGQGANTIYFGEGSWLTVV.

The CDR3 is CAWSVRGTKKETQYF. The DNA of the CDR3 is TGTGCCTGGAGTGTACGGGGGACTAAGAAAGAGACCCAGTACTTC. The V and J genes are TRBV30 and TRBJ2-5; the match to TRBD2 covers 7 bases. The CDR3 covers 15 residues. CDR1 is GTSNPN, CDR2 SVGIG, per germline (reference sequence). J gave up 3 bases and V 0 bases, and 7 bases lay outside the gene matches.

This sequence joins TRBV6-6 and TRBJ1-4, with TRBD1 identical over 7 bases. Trimming at V came to 6 bases and at J to 5 bases, leaving 6 bases not matched to a gene. From germline, CDR1 is MNHNY and CDR2 SVGAGI (reference sequence). This CDR3 is built from 14 residues. DNA of the CDR3: TGTGCCAGCAGCAGGACAGGCGAAAATGAAAAACTGTTTTTT. Translation: CASSRTGENEKLFF.

This clone was detected once. This chain connects TRBV27 to TRBJ1-1; D is unresolved. The V and J ends lost 2 bases and 1 base respectively, with 5 bases between them. Germline-derived CDR1 and CDR2 are MNHEY and SMNVEV (reference sequence). CDR3 length: 13 residues. This CDR3 is CASSLRGNTEAFF. Here the CDR3 DNA reads TGTGCCAGCAGTTTACGCGGGAACACTGAAGCTTTCTTT.

This clone has only one observation. The chain is built from TRBV2 and TRBJ1-5, with D perhaps matching TRBD1 (5 bases). This CDR3 has 15 residues. The V gene lost 6 bases and the J gene lost 2 bases, with 14 bases spanning the gap. From germline, CDR1 is SNHLY and CDR2 FYNNEI. The CDR3 loop reads CASSAGLLGNQPQHF. In DNA form, the CDR3 reads TGTGCCAGCAGCGCGGGACTTCTGGGCAATCAGCCCCAGCATTTT.

V usage is TRBV6-2 or TRBV6-3 and J usage is TRBJ2-7; 7 bases align to TRBD1. Germline V CDR1 and CDR2: MNHEY, SVGEGT. This CDR3 region has 15 residues. The V and J ends lost 4 bases and 1 base, in that order; junction bases with no gene match: 7. Written as DNA, the CDR3 is TGTGCCAGCAGTTGGGGACAGCCCTTGTCCTACGAGCAGTACTTC. Translation gives CASSWGQPLSYEQYF.

V is TRBV9 and J is TRBJ2-2, with a possible D match to TRBD2 (7 bases). Germline CDR1 and CDR2: SGDLS and YYNGEE. Trimming stripped 7 bases from V and 9 bases from J, with 22 bases between. The CDR3 runs 15 residues. In nucleotides, the CDR3 is TGTGCCAGCGGGCCAGGAGAGGGGGGGCTCTGGGAGCTGTTTTTT. Its translation: CASGPGEGGLWELFF.

The DNA for the CDR3 is TGTGCCAGCAGTTCAGGCGGACTAGCGGGGATCGGGGAGACCCAGTACTTC. Translated: CASSSGGLAGIGETQYF. The chain employs TRBV11-2 and TRBJ2-5; 12 bases line up with TRBD2. After removal of 6 bases from V and 5 bases from J, the junction contained 13 bases not matched to a gene. CDR3 size: 17 residues. Per germline, CDR1 SGHAT and CDR2 FQNNGV.

This chain uses TRBV7-2 with TRBJ1-4; a weak D match, TRBD1 (5 bases). Trimming left V 5 bases short and J 1 base short, with 8 bases between. Germline assignment: CDR1 SGHTA and CDR2 FQGNSA. This CDR3 region has 14 residues. The CDR3 here is CASSPRVTNEKLFF. DNA of the CDR3: TGTGCCAGCAGCCCCAGGGTAACTAATGAAAAACTGTTTTTT.

V gene TRBV19 combines with J gene TRBJ1-2, with 11 bases that match TRBD1. The CDR3 has 16 amino acids. Unmatched junction bases numbered 12, after V lost 5 bases and J lost 7 bases. The germline V gene has CDR1 LNHDA and CDR2 SQIVND (reference sequence). CDR3 bases: TGTGCCAGTAGTTCTTCCCGGACAGGGGGCGAAAGTGGCTACACCTTC. This translates into CASSSSRTGGESGYTF.

This clone has a single count. This chain joins TRBV2 and TRBJ1-5, with D perhaps matching TRBD1 (6 bases). The CDR3 runs to 18 residues. Germline CDR1 is SNHLY and CDR2 is FYNNEI. The germline V and J ends were trimmed by 6 bases and 0 bases, with 21 bases remaining between them. The CDR3, as DNA: TGTGCCAGCAGCTTCCGAACCCCGGACAGAAATAGCAATCAGCCCCAGCATTTT. This encodes CASSFRTPDRNSNQPQHF.

This rearrangement joins TRBV5-4 to TRBJ2-7; 7 nucleotides agree with TRBD2. Germline V gene sequence: CDR1 SGHNT, CDR2 YYREEE (reference sequence). The CDR3 spans 16 residues. Losses at the gene ends were 5 bases for V and 4 bases for J; bases not matched to a gene: 15. DNA for the CDR3: TGTGCCAGCAGTTTCTTCGGGCTAGCGGCACCGTACGAGCAGTACTTC. Translating it yields CASSFFGLAAPYEQYF.

The chain combines TRBV21-1 with TRBJ1-1. TRBV21-1 is designated a pseudogene. The CDR3 has 14 amino acids. In DNA form, the CDR3 reads TGTGCCAGCAGCCTCGGGGGGTCTGGCACTGAAGCTTTCTTT. Protein: CASSLGGSGTEAFF.

V usage is TRBV3-1 (or the pseudogene TRBV3-2) and J usage is TRBJ1-6, with a possible D match to TRBD1 (6 bases). V was clipped by 1 base and J by 3 bases, with 13 bases between them. The CDR3 runs to 17 residues. Germline V gene data show CDR1 as LGHDT and CDR2 as YNNKEL (reference sequence). CDR3 protein: CASSQGWTVNYNSPLHF. CDR3 bases: TGTGCCAGCAGCCAAGGATGGACAGTGAACTATAATTCACCCCTCCACTTT.

This chain connects TRBV5-1 to TRBJ2-1; 8 positions match TRBD2. J lost 8 bases, V lost 1 base, and 8 bases had no gene match. Germline V gives CDR1 SGHRS, CDR2 YFSETQ. CDR3 size: 15 residues. The CDR3 spells CASSLYGGAGHEQFF. The CDR3 nucleotides read TGCGCCAGCAGCTTGTACGGGGGGGCCGGCCATGAGCAGTTCTTC.

This clone was seen just once. The chain carries TRBV29-1 and TRBJ1-4, with TRBD1 matching over 9 bases. Unmatched junction bases numbered 7, after V lost 6 bases and J lost 8 bases. The CDR3 extends over 13 amino acids. CDR1 and CDR2 (germline): SQVTM, ANQGSEA. In nucleotides, the CDR3 is TGCAGCGTACGCCGGGACAGGGAGGAAAAACTGTTTTTT. This sequence encodes CSVRRDREEKLFF.

The chain couples TRBV5-1 to TRBJ1-2; possible D gene TRBD1, 6 bases. The CDR3 runs to 13 residues. The V and J ends lost 0 bases and 5 bases respectively, with 8 bases between them. CDR1 and CDR2 from the germline V gene are SGHRS and YFSETQ. The CDR3 region has the DNA TGCGCCAGCAGCTTGGACAGGGTATATGGCTACACCTTC. Protein: CASSLDRVYGYTF.

The V gene is TRBV27, the J gene TRBJ2-7; 10 bases fit TRBD1. This CDR3 has 14 residues. CDR1 and CDR2 from the germline V gene are MNHEY and SMNVEV (reference sequence). V shed 5 bases, J shed 3 bases, and the junction held 4 bases outside the gene matches. CDR3 sequence reads: CASSRQGALYEQYF. The CDR3 DNA is TGTGCCAGCAGTAGACAGGGGGCCCTCTACGAGCAGTACTTC.

The rearrangement joins TRBV7-3 to TRBJ2-3, with 8 bases lining up with TRBD1. CDR1 is SGHTA and CDR2 is FQGTGA in the germline V gene. The V segment lost 4 bases and the J segment 6 bases; nucleotides outside the gene matches: 9. The CDR3 loop spans 15 amino acids. CDR3 sequence reads: CASSSQGTGGDTQYF. The CDR3 DNA follows: TGTGCCAGCAGCTCCCAAGGAACAGGGGGGGATACGCAGTATTTT.

This rearrangement joins TRBV4-1 to TRBJ2-7; 11 bases align to TRBD2. Per the germline V gene, CDR1 is MGHRA and CDR2 is YSYEKL. The CDR3 has 15 amino acids. V lost 3 bases, J lost 9 bases, and 10 bases stayed unmatched. CDR3 nucleotides: TGCGCCAGCAGCCACCCGAACTTAGCGGGGGGGCTGCAGTACTTC. It is translated as CASSHPNLAGGLQYF.

CDR3: CASSQVGGEAFF. The CDR3 coding sequence is TGTGCCAGCAGCCAAGTCGGCGGCGAAGCTTTCTTT. The chain combines TRBV14 with TRBJ1-1; no clear D gene. CDR3 length equals 12 residues. CDR1 and CDR2 from the germline V gene are SGHDN and FVKESK. V shed 1 base and J shed 8 bases, with 8 bases lying between them.

Only one count was recorded for this clone. J is TRBJ1-6 and V is TRBV6-1, with D possibly matching TRBD1 (5 bases). The CDR3 is 15 amino acids. The germline V gene encodes CDR1 MNHNS and CDR2 SASEGT. The V and J ends lost 2 bases and 3 bases respectively, with 8 bases between them. CDR3 in DNA: TGTGCCAGCAGTGAACTGACAGACTATAATTCACCCCTCCACTTT. It translates to CASSELTDYNSPLHF.

This clone has a single count. This chain uses TRBV19 with TRBJ1-2; 10 nucleotides agree with TRBD1. With V trimmed by 4 bases and J by 4 bases, 6 bases remained unmatched. Germline assignment: CDR1 LNHDA and CDR2 SQIVND (reference sequence). The CDR3 spans 15 residues. CDR3 region: CASSKPRDRGYGYTF. The CDR3 DNA is TGTGCCAGTAGTAAGCCCCGGGACAGGGGCTATGGCTACACCTTC.